One sample yielded the 5 T cell receptor beta chains listed below, sequenced in a study of blood T cell repertoires in COVID-19. This table comes from immunoSEQ multiplex PCR, and its TCRdb copy is limited to in-frame clones, with some not included. The table includes 73,000 or so clones, roughly 70% detected once. Specimen: peripheral blood. These receptors all stem from a man in his 60s with acute or convalescent COVID-19.

This chain joins TRBV27 and TRBJ1-1; 7 bases align to TRBD1. Germline lookup yields CDR1 MNHEY and CDR2 SMNVEV (reference sequence). The CDR3 spans 14 residues. Trimming cost V 4 bases and J 2 bases; bases outside gene matches: 4. The CDR3 region is CASSYRGRNTEAFF. In nucleotides, the CDR3 is TGTGCCAGCAGTTACAGGGGCCGTAACACTGAAGCTTTCTTT.

The V gene is TRBV5-6, the J gene TRBJ2-6; D is uncertain. The CDR3 covers 18 residues. The V end was cut by 1 base, the J end by 0 bases, with 14 bases between. In germline, CDR1 is SGHDT, CDR2 YYEEEE. CDR3 sequence: CASSLRVSRYSGANVLTF. Written as DNA, the CDR3 is TGTGCCAGCAGCTTGCGGGTCAGCCGTTACTCTGGGGCCAACGTCCTGACTTTC.

In DNA, the CDR3 is TGTGCCAGCAGTTGGGACAGGGACTCCTACGAGCAGTACTTC. Translated: CASSWDRDSYEQYF. The rearrangement links TRBV5-6 to TRBJ2-7; 9 positions agree with TRBD1. J was trimmed by 0 bases and V by 5 bases; bases with no gene match: 3. In germline, CDR1 is SGHDT, CDR2 YYEEEE. The CDR3 is 14 residues long.

The V gene is TRBV29-1, the J gene TRBJ2-5; D uncertain. The germline V and J ends were trimmed by 2 bases and 2 bases, with 6 bases remaining between them. Germline V gene data show CDR1 as SQVTM and CDR2 as ANQGSEA. The CDR3 spans 12 residues. The CDR3 loop is CSVEPGQETQYF. DNA for the CDR3: TGCAGCGTTGAACCAGGACAAGAGACCCAGTACTTC.

V and J are TRBV4-1 and TRBJ2-2; tentative D call: TRBD1 (6 bases). CDR3 length equals 14 residues. Germline V gene data show CDR1 as MGHRA and CDR2 as YSYEKL. V was pared by 10 bases and J by 8 bases, with 20 bases between. This CDR3 reads CATSSRGKGGELFF. CDR3 in DNA: TGCGCCACTTCCTCAAGGGGGAAGGGTGGGGAGCTGTTTTTT.